This T cell receptor beta chain was sequenced in a study of Graves' ophthalmopathy and Graves' hyperthyroidism (dated 2018 in TCRdb). Regarding the research as a whole: Peripheral blood was collected at initial diagnosis, before any treatment. TCR beta repertoire signatures were used to distinguish Graves' ophthalmopathy from Graves' hyperthyroidism and to predict progression to ophthalmopathy. An independent validation cohort was composed of roughly 18 hyperthyroidism patients and some 16 patients who later progressed from hyperthyroidism to ophthalmopathy. In a handful of hyperthyroidism patients, the T-cell repertoire of thyroid tissue was compared with the T-cell repertoire of blood. In total, around 130 blood samples were TCR-sequenced: around 42 ophthalmopathy, 75 hyperthyroidism and about 17 hyperthyroidism-to-ophthalmopathy patients. To explore V-J signatures distinguishing ophthalmopathy from hyperthyroidism, a discovery set of 100 patients (roughly 42 ophthalmopathy, 57 stable hyperthyroidism) was enrolled. Following sample collection, hyperthyroidism patients were given methimazole at a starting dose of 30 mg daily, and ophthalmopathy patients were given high-dose intravenous methylprednisolone.

Ophthalmopathy patients were characterized by moderately to severely active disease, a Clinical Activity Score of at least 3, a NOSPECS grade of at least 4, and a disease duration under 3 months. Patients with other autoimmune diseases, uncontrolled infections, pregnancy or lactation were excluded from the study. Diagnosis relied on clinical symptoms, serum thyroxine, TRAb, thyroid ultrasound and orbital computed tomography. Using Ficoll-Paque density gradient centrifugation, PBMCs were isolated from about 10 ml of fresh peripheral blood. Total RNA was extracted with Trizol reagent and quality-checked on an Agilent 2100 Bioanalyzer. For repertoire sequencing, TCR beta CDR3 regions were amplified from RNA transcripts. A first-round RT-PCR used HTBI primers with the Qiagen OneStep RT-PCR kit, followed by a second-round multiplex PCR, size selection and purification. The libraries underwent paired-end sequencing with 100 bp reads on an Illumina HiSeq2000. On the authors' methods: Reads were processed with SOAPnuke, discarding reads with adapters, uncalled bases, mean Phred below 15, or no exact constant-primer or identifier match. COPE v1.2.5 was used to merge the high-quality paired reads. Each unique nucleotide sequence was treated as a clonotype, and MiTCR v1.1 was used to align the clonotypes to the IMGT TRB V, D and J references. Analysis was restricted to V-J combinations with a frequency above 0.0001, which covered 99% to 99.2% of repertoires. A TCR clonal expansion and chaos score per V-J combination was defined as the ratio of F50 clonal expansion to chaos observed in the TCRdist matrix. Welch's t-statistics and random forest were used to reduce features to about a dozen V-J combinations, which were fed into a naive Bayes classifier. Thyroid-blood repertoire similarity was quantified with the Morisita-Horn index. TCRdb trimmed the raw reads at Q25, called clones with MiXCR and kept productive beta chains. Rows matching on CDR3 protein sequence are summarized as one entry with the most common DNA and genes. TCRdb's processing, not the authors', yielded these V and J calls. The sample table records more than 550,000 distinct CDR3 sequences; 35% to 45% of these occur just once. The ten biggest clones cover over 2.5% of the sample.

The paper as a whole reports these results and caveats: In validation, the model predicted ophthalmopathy progression with more than 70% sensitivity and around 72% specificity; some twelve predicted patients were CT-confirmed with GO in a median of about 6.1 months. Most expanded thyroid clonotypes with a frequency above 0.001 also appeared in blood, which suggests that blood repertoires may reflect the immune response in the thyroid. Sample size was not predetermined statistically, and investigators were not blinded to group allocation. The 13-signature model separated ophthalmopathy from stable hyperthyroidism with 85% to 90% sensitivity and around 84% specificity in cross-validation, and 80%/75% in the test set.

The CDR3 starts with the cysteine, ends with the phenylalanine, and has 15 residues. Only the CDR3 region is kept as DNA, spanning 45 bases read in frame from base 1. V and J lose 6 bases and 5 bases, and a span of 19 bases separates them. This clonotype was seen a few times. Its binding antigen is unknown. Per-base quality was not reported, and no clone a single base away is much larger than it. This receptor was obtained from an adult man with Graves' ophthalmopathy. The sequencing sample was made of peripheral blood. The chain is encoded by TRBV12-3 or TRBV12-4 joined to TRBJ1-1; D gene: possibly TRBD1, on 6 matching bases. In nucleotides, the sequence is TGTGCCAGCAGCCAGCCCGGGGGGGCGAGGACTGAAGCTTTCTTT. The resulting protein is CASSQPGGARTEAFF.